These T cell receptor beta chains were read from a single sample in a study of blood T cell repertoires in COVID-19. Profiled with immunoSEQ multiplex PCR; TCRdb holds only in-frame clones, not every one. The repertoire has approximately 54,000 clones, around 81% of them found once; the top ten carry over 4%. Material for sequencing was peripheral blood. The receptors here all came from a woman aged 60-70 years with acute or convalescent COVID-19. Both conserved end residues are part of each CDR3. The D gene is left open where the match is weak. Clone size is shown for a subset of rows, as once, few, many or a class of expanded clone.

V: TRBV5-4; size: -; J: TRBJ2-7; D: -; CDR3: CASSSSLDYEQYF; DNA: TGTGCCAGCAGCTCCAGTCTCGACTACGAGCAGTACTTC
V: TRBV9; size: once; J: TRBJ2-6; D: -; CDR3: CASSSRVSSGANVLTF; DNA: TGTGCCAGCAGTAGCAGGGTTTCCTCTGGGGCCAACGTCCTGACTTTC
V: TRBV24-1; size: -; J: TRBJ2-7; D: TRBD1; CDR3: CATSAPGQGVSYEQYF; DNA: TGTGCCACCAGTGCTCCGGGACAGGGCGTCTCCTACGAGCAGTACTTC
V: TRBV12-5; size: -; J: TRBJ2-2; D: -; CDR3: CASGFGEAVDTGELFF; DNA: TGTGCTAGTGGTTTCGGGGAGGCCGTGGACACCGGGGAGCTGTTTTTT
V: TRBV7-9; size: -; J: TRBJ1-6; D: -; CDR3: CAYPGDSYNSPLHF; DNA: TGTGCCTACCCAGGGGACTCCTATAATTCACCCCTCCACTTT
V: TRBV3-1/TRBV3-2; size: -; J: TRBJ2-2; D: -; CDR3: CASSQEGAGELFF; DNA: TGTGCCAGCAGCCAAGAGGGGGCAGGGGAGCTGTTTTTT
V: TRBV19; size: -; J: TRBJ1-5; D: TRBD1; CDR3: CASSPRGQEQPQHF; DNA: TGTGCCAGTAGTCCAAGGGGGCAGGAGCAGCCCCAGCATTTT
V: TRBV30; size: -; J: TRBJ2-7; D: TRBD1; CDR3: CAWRGQGYEQYF; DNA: TGTGCCTGGAGGGGACAGGGCTACGAGCAGTACTTC
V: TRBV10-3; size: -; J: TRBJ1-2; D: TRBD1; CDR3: CAISVRGQGYTF; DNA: TGTGCCATCAGTGTGAGGGGGCAAGGCTACACCTTC
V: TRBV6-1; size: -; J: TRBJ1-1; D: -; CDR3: CASSEAPGAWGSEAFF; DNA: TGTGCCAGCAGTGAAGCGCCCGGAGCCTGGGGCTCTGAAGCTTTCTTT
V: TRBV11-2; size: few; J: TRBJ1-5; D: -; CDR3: CASSFGEDQPQHF; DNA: TGTGCCAGCAGCTTTGGGGAGGATCAGCCCCAGCATTTT
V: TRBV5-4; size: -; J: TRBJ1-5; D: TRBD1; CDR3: CASSQGTGEFQPQHF; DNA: TGTGCCAGCAGTCAAGGGACAGGGGAGTTTCAGCCCCAGCATTTT
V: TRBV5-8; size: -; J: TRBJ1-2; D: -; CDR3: CASSVFRDYGYTF; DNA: TGTGCCAGCAGCGTATTCAGGGACTATGGCTACACCTTC
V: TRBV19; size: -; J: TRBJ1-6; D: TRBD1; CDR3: CASSSGGAYNSPLHF; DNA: TGTGCCAGCTCGTCAGGGGGCGCTTATAATTCACCCCTCCACTTT
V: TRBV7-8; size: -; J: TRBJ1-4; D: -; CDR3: CASSFSSTGGEKLFF; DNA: TGTGCCAGCAGCTTCTCATCGACTGGGGGGGAAAAACTGTTTTTT
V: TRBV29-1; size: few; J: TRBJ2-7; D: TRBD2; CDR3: CSVSGGARVHGHVRVYEQYF; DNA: TGCAGCGTTTCGGGAGGGGCGAGGGTTCATGGGCATGTGCGGGTCTACGAGCAGTACTTC
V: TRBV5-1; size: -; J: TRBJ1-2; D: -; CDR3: CASSLDPGDYGYTF; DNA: TGCGCCAGCAGCTTGGATCCGGGGGACTATGGCTACACCTTC
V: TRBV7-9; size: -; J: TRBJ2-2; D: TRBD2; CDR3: CASSRRASGLNTGELFF; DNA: TGTGCCAGCAGCCGAAGGGCTAGCGGGCTGAACACCGGGGAGCTGTTTTTT
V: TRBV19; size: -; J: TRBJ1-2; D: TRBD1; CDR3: CASSIGGQDYGYTF; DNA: TGTGCCAGTAGTATCGGTGGACAGGACTATGGCTACACCTTC
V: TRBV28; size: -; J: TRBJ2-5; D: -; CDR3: CASRGKTQYF; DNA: TGTGCCAGCCGCGGGAAGACCCAGTACTTC
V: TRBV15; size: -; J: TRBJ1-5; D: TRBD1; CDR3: CATSRAGGIQSQHF; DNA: TGTGCCACCAGCAGAGCAGGGGGTATACAGTCCCAGCATTTT
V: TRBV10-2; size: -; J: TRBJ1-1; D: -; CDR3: CASSVEGGYTEAFF; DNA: TGCGCCAGCAGTGTAGAGGGGGGGTACACTGAAGCTTTCTTT
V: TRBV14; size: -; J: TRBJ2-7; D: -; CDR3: CASSHRDPAYEQYF; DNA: TGTGCCAGCAGCCACCGGGATCCCGCTTACGAGCAGTACTTC
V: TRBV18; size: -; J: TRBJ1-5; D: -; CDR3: CASSPSRGPQHF; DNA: TGTGCCAGCTCACCTTCAAGGGGGCCCCAGCATTTT
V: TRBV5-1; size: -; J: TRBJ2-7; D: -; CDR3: CASSLDSRSYEQYF; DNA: TGCGCCAGCAGCTTGGATTCACGGTCCTACGAGCAGTACTTC
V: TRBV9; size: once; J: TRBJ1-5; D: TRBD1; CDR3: CASSEDGDRDQPQHF; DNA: TGTGCCAGCAGCGAGGACGGGGACAGGGATCAGCCCCAGCATTTT
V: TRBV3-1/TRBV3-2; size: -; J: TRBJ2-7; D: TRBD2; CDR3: CASSPAGGLYEQYF; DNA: TGTGCCAGCAGCCCCGCGGGGGGCCTCTACGAGCAGTACTTC
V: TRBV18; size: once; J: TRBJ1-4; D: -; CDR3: CASSPRGSNEKLFF; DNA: TGTGCCAGCTCACCCAGGGGATCTAATGAAAAACTGTTTTTT
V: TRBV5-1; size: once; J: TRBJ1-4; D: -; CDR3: CASSAGITGWGNEKLFF; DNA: TGCGCCAGCAGCGCCGGGATTACAGGGTGGGGGAATGAAAAACTGTTTTTT
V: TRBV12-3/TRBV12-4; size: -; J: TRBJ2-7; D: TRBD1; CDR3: CASGQGNRKQYF; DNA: TGTGCCAGCGGACAGGGGAATAGGAAGCAGTACTTC
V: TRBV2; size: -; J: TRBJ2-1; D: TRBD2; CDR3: CASSLAGGNEQFF; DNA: TGTGCCAGCAGTCTAGCGGGTGGTAATGAGCAGTTCTTC
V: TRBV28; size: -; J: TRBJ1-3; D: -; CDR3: CASFGQPLSGNTIYF; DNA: TGTGCCAGCTTTGGACAGCCCCTCTCTGGAAACACCATATATTTT
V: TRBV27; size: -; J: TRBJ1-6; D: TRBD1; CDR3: CASSFGTGGNNSPLHF; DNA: TGTGCCAGCAGTTTCGGGACAGGGGGTAATAATTCACCCCTCCACTTT
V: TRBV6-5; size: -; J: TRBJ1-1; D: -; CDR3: CASSYSRQNTEAFF; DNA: TGTGCCAGCAGTTACTCCCGACAGAACACTGAAGCTTTCTTT
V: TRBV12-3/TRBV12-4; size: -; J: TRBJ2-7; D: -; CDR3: CASGGGVYYEQYF; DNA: TGTGCCAGTGGGGGGGGCGTCTACTACGAGCAGTACTTC
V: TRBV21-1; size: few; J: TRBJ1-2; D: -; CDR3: CASEGQGIFPGYTF; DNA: TGTGCCAGCGAGGGACAGGGCATTTTCCCTGGCTACACCTTC
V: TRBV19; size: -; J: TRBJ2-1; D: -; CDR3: CASSIGRRGIPVNEQFF; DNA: TGTGCCAGTAGTATAGGTCGTCGGGGGATCCCCGTCAATGAGCAGTTCTTC
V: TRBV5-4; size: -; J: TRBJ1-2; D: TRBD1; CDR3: CASIKIGQGLVSGYTF; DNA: TGTGCCAGCATCAAAATTGGACAGGGCTTAGTTAGTGGCTACACCTTC
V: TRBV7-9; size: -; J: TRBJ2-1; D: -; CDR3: CASSSLRQGATYNEQFF; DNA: TGTGCCAGCAGCTCCCTACGGCAGGGCGCCACCTACAATGAGCAGTTCTTC
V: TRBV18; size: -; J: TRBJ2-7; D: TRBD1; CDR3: CASSHLGQGVYEQYF; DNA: TGTGCCAGCTCGCACCTGGGACAGGGGGTCTACGAGCAGTACTTC
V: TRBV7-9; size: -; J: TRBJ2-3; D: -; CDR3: CASSLRQAPDTQYF; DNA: TGTGCCAGCAGCTTACGACAGGCTCCAGATACGCAGTATTTT
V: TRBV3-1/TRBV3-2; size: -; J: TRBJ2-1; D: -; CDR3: CASSPPQGIYYEQFF; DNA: TGTGCCAGCAGCCCTCCACAGGGAATTTATTATGAGCAGTTCTTC
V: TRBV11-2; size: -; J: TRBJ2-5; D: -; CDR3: CASSPSSVQETQYF; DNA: TGTGCCAGCAGCCCGTCTAGCGTCCAAGAGACCCAGTACTTC
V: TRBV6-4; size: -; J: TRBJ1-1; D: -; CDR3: CASSMTGSTEAFF; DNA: TGTGCCAGCAGCATGACAGGAAGCACTGAAGCTTTCTTT
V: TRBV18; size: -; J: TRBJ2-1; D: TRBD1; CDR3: CASSPWTGTGLPNEQFF; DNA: TGTGCCAGCTCACCATGGACCGGGACAGGGCTCCCCAATGAGCAGTTCTTC